Following are 32 T cell receptor beta chains from one sample sequenced in a study of cytomegalovirus exposure and HLA in healthy donors. The PCR was carried out with 60 Vbeta primers and 13 Jbeta primers. Sequencing was performed with immunoSEQ multiplex PCR; in TCRdb, only in-frame clones are kept and a portion is missing. The table records tens of thousands of clones, around 81% of them present only once. The sequenced sample consisted of PBMCs. All receptors derive from a man aged 45-65 years in good health and CMV-seronegative.

This rearrangement joins TRBV6-4 to TRBJ1-2, with 8 bases identical to TRBD1. Trimming removed 4 bases from V and 8 bases from J; junction bases left unmatched: 3. The CDR3 has 12 residues. Germline V gene lookup returns CDR1 MRHNA and CDR2 SNTAGT. CDR3 in DNA: TGTGCCAGCAGTGGGGACAGGAGAGGCTACACCTTC. It yields the protein CASSGDRRGYTF.

In its sample, this clone was seen a few times. V and J are TRBV28 and TRBJ2-3; 9 bases fit TRBD2. The length of the CDR3 is 15 residues. V lost 4 bases to trimming and J lost 2 bases; unmatched junction nucleotides: 4. Germline loops: CDR1 MDHEN, CDR2 SYDVKM. DNA of the CDR3: TGTGCCAGCAGTTCGACTAGCGGAGACACAGATACGCAGTATTTT. Amino acids: CASSSTSGDTDTQYF.

This chain links TRBV11-3 with TRBJ2-1, with TRBD2 identical over 12 bases. The CDR3 is 16 amino acids. Unmatched junction bases numbered 3, after V lost 0 bases and J lost 6 bases. CDR1 and CDR2 (germline): SGHNT, YENEEA. The CDR3 loop reads CASSLEGLAGTNEQFF. DNA of the CDR3: TGTGCCAGCAGCTTAGAGGGACTAGCGGGTACCAATGAGCAGTTCTTC.

The rearrangement joins TRBV18 to TRBJ1-2; D possibly corresponds to TRBD1 (5 bases). In germline, CDR1 is KGHSH, CDR2 LQKENI. Trimming shortened V by 5 bases and J by 8 bases, and 15 bases separated the two germline ends. CDR3 length: 13 amino acids. CDR3 in amino acids: CASSGASGEGYTF. CDR3 DNA: TGTGCCAGCTCAGGGGCCTCGGGGGAAGGCTACACCTTC.

V and J are TRBV7-8 and TRBJ1-3; D is perhaps TRBD1 (6 bases). V lost 2 bases to trimming and J lost 4 bases, with 9 bases between them. The CDR3 runs to 14 residues. Germline assignment: CDR1 SGHVS and CDR2 FQNEAQ. The CDR3 DNA reads as TGTGCCAGCAGCTTAACAGGGCGCGGAAACACCATATATTTT. Amino acids: CASSLTGRGNTIYF. The full variable domain, with the rest looked up from reference TRBV7-8 and TRBJ1-3, is GAGVSQSPRYKVAKRGQDVALRCDPISGHVSLFWYQQALGQGPEFLTYFQNEAQLDKSGLPSDRFFAERPEGSVSTLKIQRTQQEDSAVYLCASSLTGRGNTIYFGEGSWLTVV.

CDR3 residues: CASSSSGSHQPQHF. CDR3 DNA sequence: TGTGCCAGCAGTTCCTCAGGGTCGCATCAGCCCCAGCATTTT. V is TRBV27 and J is TRBJ1-5; TRBD1 might be the D (5 bases). Germline V lookup: CDR1 MNHEY, CDR2 SMNVEV (reference sequence). The V end lost 4 bases, the J end lost 5 bases, and 12 bases lay between the germline ends. The CDR3 covers 14 residues.

The V and J genes are TRBV30 and TRBJ1-5; 8 bases are a match to TRBD1. The germline V gene encodes CDR1 GTSNPN and CDR2 SVGIG (reference sequence). CDR3 size: 14 residues. J was trimmed by 1 base and V by 2 bases; bases with no gene match: 1. The CDR3 sequence: CAWSRTGSNQPQHF. The CDR3 nucleotides read TGTGCCTGGAGTCGGACAGGGAGCAATCAGCCCCAGCATTTT.

The chain joins TRBV19 to TRBJ2-5; 8 positions match TRBD1. CDR1 and CDR2 from the germline V gene are LNHDA and SQIVND (reference sequence). The CDR3 runs to 15 residues. V lost 1 base and J lost 5; bases outside the gene matches: 6. Here the CDR3 reads CASSIGAGGLETQYF. The DNA for the CDR3 is TGTGCCAGTAGTATAGGAGCAGGGGGCTTGGAGACCCAGTACTTC.

The V and J genes are TRBV5-5 and TRBJ2-3; D remains unclear. Germline CDR1 is SGHKS and CDR2 is YYEKEE (reference sequence). Trimming took off 1 base at V and 2 bases at J, with 8 bases between the two ends. The CDR3 runs to 14 residues. CDR3 nucleotides: TGTGCCAGCAGCTTGATGCGGCCCACAGATACGCAGTATTTT. Its translation is CASSLMRPTDTQYF.

This chain links TRBV7-3 with TRBJ1-2; D might be TRBD1 (6 bases). The V end lost 3 bases, the J end lost 4 bases, and 9 bases lay between the germline ends. The CDR3 totals 13 residues. CDR1 is SGHTA and CDR2 is FQGTGA in the germline V gene. The DNA for the CDR3 is TGTGCCAGCAGCTTCGGACAGTCCTATGGCTACACCTTC. It yields the protein CASSFGQSYGYTF.

This clone was seen only once. The V call is TRBV30, the J call TRBJ2-7; TRBD1 aligns across 9 bases. The V segment lost 5 bases and the J segment 3 bases; nucleotides outside the gene matches: 8. The germline CDR1 and CDR2 sequences are GTSNPN and SVGIG (reference sequence). This CDR3 has 14 residues. CDR3 residues: CAWGSGTGNYEQYF. The CDR3 DNA is TGTGCCTGGGGCTCCGGGACAGGGAACTACGAGCAGTACTTC.

This sequence joins TRBV5-1 and TRBJ2-3; TRBD1 is a possible D gene (5 bases). CDR3 length equals 15 residues. The V gene's germline CDR1 is SGHRS and CDR2 YFSETQ. V was trimmed by 1 base and J by 5 bases, leaving 14 bases between them. The CDR3 reads CASSLLGRLVDTQYF. Here the CDR3 DNA reads TGCGCCAGCAGCTTGCTGGGGCGGCTGGTAGATACGCAGTATTTT.

The chain combines TRBV7-8 with TRBJ2-2; 8 positions agree with TRBD2. CDR3 size: 16 residues. Germline CDR1 and CDR2: SGHVS and FQNEAQ. The junction had 8 bases not matched to a gene; V was cut back by 5 bases and J by 3 bases. The CDR3 DNA follows: TGTGCCAGCAGCGCCCTGGGACTAGTGGACACCGGGGAGCTGTTTTTT. This sequence encodes CASSALGLVDTGELFF.

The rearrangement joins TRBV4-2 to TRBJ2-5; 10 bases are a match to TRBD2. Germline CDR1 reads LGHNA; CDR2 reads YNFKEQ. The CDR3 length is 15 residues. J was trimmed by 3 bases and V by 1 base; bases with no gene match: 2. The CDR3 DNA follows: TGTGCCAGCAGCCAAGGCCTAGCGGGGGAAGAGACCCAGTACTTC. This encodes CASSQGLAGEETQYF.

The V and J genes are TRBV5-4 and TRBJ2-3, with 15 bases identical to TRBD2. Trimming removed 4 bases from V and 5 bases from J; junction bases left unmatched: 2. The CDR3 runs to 15 residues. From germline, CDR1 is SGHNT and CDR2 YYREEE (reference sequence). CDR3 nucleotides: TGTGCCAGCAGCCCGGGACTAGCGGGGGGAGATACGCAGTATTTT. This encodes CASSPGLAGGDTQYF.

V usage is TRBV7-6 and J usage is TRBJ2-2; 8 positions match TRBD2. The CDR3 runs to 16 residues. V shed 5 bases and J 5 bases; nucleotides not matched to a gene: 10. Per germline, CDR1 SGHVS and CDR2 FNYEAQ. CDR3 nucleotide sequence: TGTGCCAGCAGCCTAGTAGCGGGATCAGGGACCGGGGAGCTGTTTTTT. Translating gives CASSLVAGSGTGELFF.

The chain links TRBV4-2 to TRBJ2-7, with TRBD1 identical over 8 bases. The CDR3 is made up of 15 amino acids. The junction had 13 bases not matched to a gene; V was cut back by 7 bases and J by 5 bases. Germline CDR1 reads LGHNA; CDR2 reads YNFKEQ. In nucleotides, the CDR3 is TGTGCCAGCAACCCAGGGGGCAGTATTGTCGACGAGCAGTACTTC. Its translation: CASNPGGSIVDEQYF.

The gene calls are TRBV6-6 and TRBJ1-5; tentatively, D is TRBD1 (6 bases). Germline values: CDR1 MNHNY, CDR2 SVGAGI (reference sequence). The V and J ends lost 6 bases and 5 bases respectively, with 20 bases between them. The CDR3 runs to 16 residues. In DNA form, the CDR3 reads TGTGCCAGCAGCCTAGGACAGTCATTCCTGGATCAGCCCCAGCATTTT. Its protein is CASSLGQSFLDQPQHF.

The genes are TRBV7-9 and TRBJ1-1; D is uncertain. V was trimmed by 7 bases and J by 4 bases, leaving 10 bases between them. Per the germline V gene, CDR1 is SEHNR and CDR2 is FQNEAQ (reference sequence). CDR3 length: 12 residues. CDR3 region: CASNRYSTEAFF. Written as DNA, the CDR3 is TGTGCCAGCAACCGATACAGCACTGAAGCTTTCTTT.

The table lists this clone with a count of one. The rearrangement links TRBV5-6 to TRBJ1-1, with 7 bases aligning to TRBD1. Per the germline V gene, CDR1 is SGHDT and CDR2 is YYEEEE. The CDR3 loop spans 18 amino acids. J was trimmed by 4 bases and V by 3 bases; bases with no gene match: 18. The CDR3 is CASSSTTGSFSGATEAFF. The CDR3 nucleotides read TGTGCCAGCAGCTCGACGACAGGGAGTTTCTCCGGGGCCACTGAAGCTTTCTTT.

The chain employs TRBV25-1 and TRBJ1-1, with 11 bases that match TRBD1. The CDR3 spans 14 residues. V gave up 4 bases and J gave up 4 bases; unmatched junction bases: 2. Germline CDR1 and CDR2: MGHDK and SYGVNS. The CDR3 bases are TGTGCCAGCAGTGGGGACAGGGGGAGCACTGAAGCTTTCTTT. Amino acids: CASSGDRGSTEAFF.

This chain connects TRBV10-3 to TRBJ2-7; 9 bases agree with TRBD2. Trimming cost V 6 bases and J 6 bases; bases outside gene matches: 9. The CDR3 is 14 residues long. Germline lookup yields CDR1 ENHRY and CDR2 SYGVKD. CDR3 DNA: TGTGCCATCAGCCCTAGCGGGACAGCGGGCGAGCAGTACTTC. This sequence encodes CAISPSGTAGEQYF.

V gene TRBV18 combines with J gene TRBJ1-4; TRBD1 might be the D (5 bases). CDR1 KGHSH and CDR2 LQKENI come from the germline V gene. V was cut by 8 bases and J by 4 bases, with 11 bases left in between. This CDR3 is 13 amino acids long. CDR3 nucleotides: TGTGCCAGCGGGGCAGGGATTAATGAAAAACTGTTTTTT. It translates to CASGAGINEKLFF. The variable domain in full, with the rest retrieved from reference TRBV18 and TRBJ1-4, is NAGVMQNPRHLVRRRGQEARLRCSPMKGHSHVYWYRQLPEEGLKFMVYLQKENIIDESGMPKERFSAEFPKEGPSILRIQQVVRGDSAAYFCASGAGINEKLFFGSGTQLSVL.

V is TRBV19 and J is TRBJ1-1; D gene ambiguous. Looked up from germline, CDR1 is LNHDA and CDR2 is SQIVND (reference sequence). V lost 6 bases and J 1 base, leaving 15 bases between the germline ends. This CDR3 is 15 amino acids long. The CDR3 spells CASSNLVTGNTEAFF. CDR3 coding DNA: TGTGCCAGTAGCAACCTAGTCACCGGGAACACTGAAGCTTTCTTT.

The chain employs TRBV28 and TRBJ1-2; D is ambiguous. The length of the CDR3 is 10 residues. Germline CDR1 and CDR2: MDHEN and SYDVKM. The V end lost 6 bases, the J end lost 5 bases, and 4 bases lay between the germline ends. In DNA, the CDR3 is TGTGCCAGCAGGTCTTATGGCTACACCTTC. This sequence encodes CASRSYGYTF.

The rearrangement links TRBV5-1 to TRBJ2-1; D is unclear. Germline V gene sequence: CDR1 SGHRS, CDR2 YFSETQ. V lost 4 bases, J lost 4 bases, and 9 bases lay in between. The CDR3 runs to 13 residues. The CDR3 nucleotides are TGCGCCAGCAGCCTGACTGGTTACAATGAGCAGTTCTTC. Protein sequence: CASSLTGYNEQFF.

The chain combines TRBV5-8 with TRBJ1-5; 9 bases agree with TRBD1. V was pared by 3 bases and J by 6 bases, with 4 bases of the junction left unmatched. The CDR3 spans 14 residues. Looked up from germline, CDR1 is SGHTS and CDR2 is YDEGEE. The CDR3 protein is CASSSGTGTQPQHF. Written as DNA, the CDR3 is TGTGCCAGCAGCTCCGGGACAGGGACTCAGCCCCAGCATTTT.

As for this clone: A read error is likely, as this CDR3 ends without the conserved phenylalanine or tryptophan. The rearrangement uses TRBV6-5 and TRBJ1-1, with a weak D call TRBD1 (6 bases). This CDR3 is 13 amino acids long. With 6 bases removed from V and 1 base from J, the gap between germline ends came to 9 bases. Germline loops: CDR1 MNHEY, CDR2 SVGAGI. DNA of the CDR3: TGTGCCAGCAGGCCGGGACAGAACACTGAAGCTTTCTCT. This codes for CASRPGQNTEAFS.

The J gene is TRBJ2-2, the V gene TRBV21-1; the D call of TRBD1 is as the table states it, not checked on the DNA. TRBV21-1 is shown as a pseudogene. This CDR3 has 18 residues. CDR3 amino acids: CASSKGPGDRVGIGELFF. As DNA, the CDR3 is TGTGCCAGCAGCAAAGGCCCAGGGGACAGGGTGGGTATCGGGGAGCTGTTTTTT.

The chain uses TRBV28 and TRBJ2-7; D unclear. Germline CDR1 reads MDHEN; CDR2 reads SYDVKM. The CDR3 spans 15 residues. V was cut by 3 bases and J by 7 bases, with 19 bases left in between. The CDR3 protein is CASSFMTGSTWEQYF. DNA for the CDR3: TGTGCCAGCAGTTTTATGACGGGTTCAACATGGGAGCAGTACTTC.

The genes are TRBV7-2 and TRBJ2-3, with 8 bases fitting TRBD2. This CDR3 spans 15 amino acids. Per the germline V gene, CDR1 is SGHTA and CDR2 is FQGNSA. V shed 6 bases, J shed 1 base, and the junction held 6 bases outside the gene matches. The CDR3 reads CASRPPGLGTDTQYF. DNA of the CDR3: TGTGCCAGCAGACCGCCGGGACTAGGCACAGATACGCAGTATTTT.

The V and J genes are TRBV4-3 and TRBJ2-3; D is uncertain. This CDR3 region has 14 residues. Trimming pared 0 bases from V and 1 base from J, leaving 5 bases between. Germline CDR1 reads LGHNA; CDR2 reads YSLEER. CDR3 sequence: CASSQDRGTDTQYF. The CDR3 DNA follows: TGCGCCAGCAGCCAAGATCGCGGCACAGATACGCAGTATTTT.